These 24 T cell receptor beta chains were sequenced from one sample in a study of cytomegalovirus exposure and HLA in healthy donors. Researchers ran the PCR with 60 Vbeta and 13 Jbeta primers. The table came from immunoSEQ multiplex PCR; TCRdb's copy has only in-frame clones and leaves some out. The sample has under 150,000 clones, around three quarters seen once; the top ten hold about 2.2%. The sequenced sample consisted of PBMCs. All receptors come from a young man in good health and CMV-seronegative.

As DNA, the CDR3 is TGTGCCAGCAGCCCCAGTGTTGAGGGTGGGTATGGCTACACCTTC. Protein: CASSPSVEGGYGYTF. The V and J genes are TRBV7-9 and TRBJ1-2; unclear D gene. The V and J ends lost 5 bases and 5 bases respectively, with 18 bases between them. The germline V gene encodes CDR1 SEHNR and CDR2 FQNEAQ (reference sequence). The CDR3 sequence is 15 residues long.

This chain uses TRBV4-1 with TRBJ2-2; a possible D gene is TRBD1 (5 bases). The V gene lost 4 bases and the J gene lost 0 bases, with 12 bases spanning the gap. The CDR3 contains 16 residues. Germline-derived CDR1 and CDR2 are MGHRA and YSYEKL. As DNA, the CDR3 is TGCGCCAGCAGCCTTCAACAGGTACCGAACACCGGGGAGCTGTTTTTT. It codes for CASSLQQVPNTGELFF.

This clone was seen only once. The J gene is TRBJ2-7, the V gene TRBV15; TRBD1 matches 8 bases. CDR3 size: 16 residues. Germline V CDR1 and CDR2: LNHNV, YYDKDF (reference sequence). Unmatched junction bases numbered 9, after V lost 0 bases and J lost 5 bases. CDR3 DNA: TGTGCCACCAGCAGAGATCCAACCGGGACAGGAGACGAGCAGTACTTC. The encoded protein is CATSRDPTGTGDEQYF.

This clone has a single count. The chain recombines TRBV5-6 with TRBJ1-2; D ambiguous. This CDR3 comprises 15 residues. Per germline, CDR1 SGHDT and CDR2 YYEEEE. Trimming stripped 0 bases from V and 0 bases from J, with 9 bases between. For the CDR3, the DNA is TGTGCCAGCAGCTTGGTGACACCCCCTAACTATGGCTACACCTTC. It translates to CASSLVTPPNYGYTF.

The rearrangement links TRBV28 to TRBJ1-2; 9 nucleotides agree with TRBD1. J gave up 6 bases and V 6 bases, and 8 bases lay outside the gene matches. The CDR3 is 14 residues long. The germline CDR1 and CDR2 sequences are MDHEN and SYDVKM. CDR3 protein: CASSETGGMNGYTF. In DNA, the CDR3 is TGTGCCAGCAGCGAGACAGGGGGTATGAATGGCTACACCTTC.

This chain's CDR3 is CASSQGQGRLNSNQPQHF. Written as DNA, the CDR3 is TGCGCCAGCAGCCAAGGACAGGGGAGATTAAATAGCAATCAGCCCCAGCATTTT. The chain links TRBV4-1 to TRBJ1-5; 8 positions match TRBD1. The V segment lost 1 base and the J segment 0 bases; nucleotides outside the gene matches: 8. The germline V gene encodes CDR1 MGHRA and CDR2 YSYEKL. CDR3 length: 18 residues.

The chain links TRBV15 to TRBJ2-2; TRBD2 is a possible D gene (6 bases). V was shortened by 5 bases and J by 2 bases, with 18 bases between the two germline ends. This CDR3 has 17 residues. Germline V gene sequence: CDR1 LNHNV, CDR2 YYDKDF (reference sequence). DNA for the CDR3: TGTGCCACCAGCGGTGGGGGGAGTGGGCGAAACACCGGGGAGCTGTTTTTT. Residues: CATSGGGSGRNTGELFF.

This chain uses TRBV27 with TRBJ1-2; 7 positions match TRBD1. From germline, CDR1 is MNHEY and CDR2 SMNVEV (reference sequence). CDR3 length: 13 amino acids. V was pared by 3 bases and J by 6 bases, with 4 bases of the junction left unmatched. The chain's CDR3 is CASSFNRGHGYTF. The CDR3 region has the DNA TGTGCCAGCAGTTTCAACAGGGGACATGGCTACACCTTC.

V is TRBV18 and J is TRBJ2-1; 12 nucleotides align to TRBD2. The CDR3 contains 16 residues. The V segment lost 2 bases and the J segment 6 bases; nucleotides outside the gene matches: 5. Germline CDR1 reads KGHSH; CDR2 reads LQKENI. Here the CDR3 reads CASSPSLAGGPNEQFF. The CDR3 nucleotides read TGTGCCAGCTCACCATCCCTAGCGGGGGGGCCCAATGAGCAGTTCTTC.

The genes are TRBV19 and TRBJ1-5; no clear D. The germline CDR1 and CDR2 sequences are LNHDA and SQIVND (reference sequence). The CDR3 spans 17 residues. The V gene lost 3 bases and the J gene lost 5 bases, with 20 bases spanning the gap. The CDR3 reads CASSISPLRTGYQPQHF. The CDR3 DNA is TGTGCCAGTAGTATCAGCCCCCTACGGACTGGTTATCAGCCCCAGCATTTT. Combining the CDR3 with reference TRBV19 and TRBJ1-5 gives the whole variable domain DGGITQSPKYLFRKEGQNVTLSCEQNLNHDAMYWYRQDPGQGLRLIYYSQIVNDFQKGDIAEGYSVSREKKESFPLTVTSAQKNPTAFYLCASSISPLRTGYQPQHFGDGTRLSIL.

This rearrangement joins TRBV11-2 to TRBJ2-5; D is unclear. The CDR3 extends over 13 amino acids. Looked up from germline, CDR1 is SGHAT and CDR2 is FQNNGV. With 0 bases removed from V and 13 bases from J, the gap between germline ends came to 15 bases. This chain's CDR3 is CASSLDLPSESYF. DNA for the CDR3: TGTGCCAGCAGCTTAGATCTGCCAAGCGAATCGTACTTC.

The chain's CDR3 is CASSLLAGAYNEQFF. CDR3 nucleotide sequence: TGCGCCAGCAGCTTACTAGCGGGAGCTTACAATGAGCAGTTCTTC. The V call is TRBV5-1, the J call TRBJ2-1; 11 bases fit TRBD2. Trimming took 2 bases from V and 4 from J; bases not matched to a gene: 2. The CDR3 is made up of 15 amino acids. The V gene's germline CDR1 is SGHRS and CDR2 YFSETQ.

This clone was detected only a few times. The chain joins TRBV5-6 to TRBJ2-3, with D possibly matching TRBD2 (6 bases). The CDR3 has 14 residues. Germline V gene lookup returns CDR1 SGHDT and CDR2 YYEEEE. With 4 bases removed from V and 8 bases from J, the gap between germline ends came to 17 bases. The DNA of the CDR3 is TGTGCCAGCAGCGTAGAAGCGGGCTCAGGTACGCAGTATTTT. It encodes CASSVEAGSGTQYF.

The V gene is TRBV18, the J gene TRBJ2-1; 7 positions match TRBD2. Germline CDR1 and CDR2: KGHSH and LQKENI. The CDR3 spans 15 residues. J lost 0 bases, V lost 6 bases, and 5 bases had no gene match. In nucleotides, the CDR3 is TGTGCCAGCTCTCAACCGGGGGGCTCCTACAATGAGCAGTTCTTC. Translated, it gives CASSQPGGSYNEQFF.

This chain joins TRBV5-8 and TRBJ1-6; the D is unclear. V gave up 5 bases and J gave up 10 bases, with 10 bases separating them. From germline, CDR1 is SGHTS and CDR2 YDEGEE. CDR3 length: 12 residues. The CDR3 bases are TGTGCCAGCAGTCCGGTATGGTCACCCCTCCACTTT. It translates to CASSPVWSPLHF.

This chain links TRBV18 with TRBJ1-2; TRBD1 is a possible D gene (6 bases). Trimming removed 3 bases from V and 8 bases from J, with 16 bases in between. From germline, CDR1 is KGHSH and CDR2 LQKENI. This CDR3 has 14 amino acids. CDR3 nucleotide sequence: TGTGCCAGCTCACCTCGAGTGGGGGCAGAGGGCTACACCTTC. The encoded protein is CASSPRVGAEGYTF. The whole variable domain, filled in from reference TRBV18 and TRBJ1-2, reads NAGVMQNPRHLVRRRGQEARLRCSPMKGHSHVYWYRQLPEEGLKFMVYLQKENIIDESGMPKERFSAEFPKEGPSILRIQQVVRGDSAAYFCASSPRVGAEGYTFGSGTRLTVV.

The chain combines TRBV6-1 with TRBJ1-1, with D possibly matching TRBD1 (5 bases). This CDR3 region has 12 residues. V lost 6 bases and J lost 1, with 6 bases in between. CDR1 and CDR2 (germline): MNHNS, SASEGT. The CDR3 is CASRTGNTEAFF. CDR3 DNA: TGTGCCAGCAGAACAGGGAACACTGAAGCTTTCTTT.

The gene calls are TRBV6-5 and TRBJ2-3; 8 bases fit TRBD2. The CDR3 length is 15 residues. The junction had 13 bases not matched to a gene; V was cut back by 4 bases and J by 10 bases. Germline values: CDR1 MNHEY, CDR2 SVGAGI. CDR3 nucleotides: TGTGCCAGCAGTTTAAGCGGGGGCTCCCCAGGGTCGCAGTATTTT. It encodes CASSLSGGSPGSQYF.

This clone was recorded once. Other DNA sequences within the sample encode an identical CDR3. The genes are TRBV11-3 and TRBJ1-2; tentatively, D is TRBD1 (5 bases). V gave up 11 bases and J gave up 3 bases, with 19 bases separating them. This CDR3 comprises 14 residues. Germline V gene lookup returns CDR1 SGHNT and CDR2 YENEEA. In nucleotides, the CDR3 is TGTGCCTACGATCGGCGGGGGTTGGACTATGGCTACACCTTC. Protein: CAYDRRGLDYGYTF.

The CDR3: CASSLDFSYEQYF. Here the CDR3 DNA reads TGTGCCAGCAGCTTAGACTTTTCATACGAGCAGTACTTC. V usage is TRBV7-9 and J usage is TRBJ2-7; D call uncertain. The V and J ends lost 1 base and 4 bases respectively, with 8 bases between them. The CDR3 is made up of 13 amino acids. Germline loops: CDR1 SEHNR, CDR2 FQNEAQ (reference sequence).

This rearrangement joins TRBV6-5 to TRBJ2-1; no definite D call. The CDR3 runs 13 residues. The V gene lost 2 bases and the J gene lost 6 bases, with 8 bases spanning the gap. Germline V CDR1 and CDR2: MNHEY, SVGAGI. CDR3 region: CASSYKPPNEQFF. CDR3 bases: TGTGCCAGCAGTTACAAGCCCCCCAATGAGCAGTTCTTC.

The gene calls are TRBV7-2 and TRBJ2-3; no clear D. Trimming cost V 0 bases and J 5 bases, with 6 bases left between them. This CDR3 comprises 13 residues. Germline CDR1 and CDR2: SGHTA and FQGNSA. The CDR3 sequence is CASSLARGDTQYF. For the CDR3, the DNA is TGTGCCAGCAGCTTAGCGCGAGGAGATACGCAGTATTTT.

The V call is TRBV21-1, the J call TRBJ2-3; no check of the table's D call, TRBD1, against the DNA was made. TRBV21-1 is labeled a pseudogene. CDR3 size: 13 residues. Here the CDR3 reads CASRTGGADTQYF. DNA for the CDR3: TGTGCCAGCAGGACAGGGGGCGCAGATACGCAGTATTTT.

This chain uses TRBV29-1 with TRBJ2-5, with TRBD2 matching 10 bases. CDR3 length: 17 residues. Germline V CDR1 and CDR2: SQVTM, ANQGSEA. V lost 7 bases and J lost 2; bases outside the gene matches: 16. The CDR3 sequence: CSAFWREREGRQETQYF. The CDR3 nucleotides read TGCAGCGCGTTTTGGAGAGAGCGGGAGGGCCGACAAGAGACCCAGTACTTC.